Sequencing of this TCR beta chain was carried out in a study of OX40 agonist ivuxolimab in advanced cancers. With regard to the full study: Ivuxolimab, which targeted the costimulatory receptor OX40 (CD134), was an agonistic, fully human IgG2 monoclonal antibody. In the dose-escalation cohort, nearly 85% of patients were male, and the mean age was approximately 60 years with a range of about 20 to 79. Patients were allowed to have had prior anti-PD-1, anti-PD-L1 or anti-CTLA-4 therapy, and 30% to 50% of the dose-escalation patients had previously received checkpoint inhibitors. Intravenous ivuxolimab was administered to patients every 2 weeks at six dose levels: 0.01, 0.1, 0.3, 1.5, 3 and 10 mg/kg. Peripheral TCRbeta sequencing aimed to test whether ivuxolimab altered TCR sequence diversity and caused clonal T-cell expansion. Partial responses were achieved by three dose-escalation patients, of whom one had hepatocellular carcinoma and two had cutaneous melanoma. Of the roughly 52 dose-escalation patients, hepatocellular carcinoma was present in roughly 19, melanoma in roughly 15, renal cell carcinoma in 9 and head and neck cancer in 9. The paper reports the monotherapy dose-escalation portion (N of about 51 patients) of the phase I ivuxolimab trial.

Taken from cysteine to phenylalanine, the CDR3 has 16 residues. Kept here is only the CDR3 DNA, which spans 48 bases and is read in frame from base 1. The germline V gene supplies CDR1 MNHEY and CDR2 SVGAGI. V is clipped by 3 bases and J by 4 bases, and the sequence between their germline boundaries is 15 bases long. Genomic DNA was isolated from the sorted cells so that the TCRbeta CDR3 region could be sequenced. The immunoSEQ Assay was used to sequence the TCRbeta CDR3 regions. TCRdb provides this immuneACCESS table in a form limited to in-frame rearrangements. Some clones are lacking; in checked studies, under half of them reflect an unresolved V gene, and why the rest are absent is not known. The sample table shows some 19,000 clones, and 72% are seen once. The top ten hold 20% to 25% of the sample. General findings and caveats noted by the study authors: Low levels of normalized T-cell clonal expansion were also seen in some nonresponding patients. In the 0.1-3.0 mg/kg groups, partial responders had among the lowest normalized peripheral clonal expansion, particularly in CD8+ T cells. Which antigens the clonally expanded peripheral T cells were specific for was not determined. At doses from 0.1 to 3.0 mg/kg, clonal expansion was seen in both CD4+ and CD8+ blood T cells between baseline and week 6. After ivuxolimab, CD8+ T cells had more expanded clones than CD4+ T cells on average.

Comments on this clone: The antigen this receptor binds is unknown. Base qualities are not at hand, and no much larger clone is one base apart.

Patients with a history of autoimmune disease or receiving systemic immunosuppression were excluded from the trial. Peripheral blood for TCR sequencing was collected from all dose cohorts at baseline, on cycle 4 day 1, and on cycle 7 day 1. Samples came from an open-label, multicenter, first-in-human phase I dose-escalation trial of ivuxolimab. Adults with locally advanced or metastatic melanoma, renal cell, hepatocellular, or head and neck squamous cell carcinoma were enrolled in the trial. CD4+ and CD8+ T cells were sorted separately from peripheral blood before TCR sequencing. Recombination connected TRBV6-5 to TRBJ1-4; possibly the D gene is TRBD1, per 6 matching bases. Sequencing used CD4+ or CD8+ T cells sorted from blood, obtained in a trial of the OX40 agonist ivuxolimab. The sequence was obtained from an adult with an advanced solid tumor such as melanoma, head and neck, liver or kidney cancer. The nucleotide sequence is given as TGTGCCAGCAGTTATAACCGACAGGCACTTAATGAAAAACTGTTTTTT. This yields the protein CASSYNRQALNEKLFF.